This T cell receptor beta chain emerged from a study of T cell repertoires in cytomegalovirus infection. Whole-study context: Public TCR beta signatures indicated both CMV infection and matching HLA type.

For this clonotype: What it binds is not known.

From germline, CDR1 is MGHRA and CDR2 YSYEKL. This CDR3 spans 14 amino acids. With 1 base removed from V and 2 bases from J, the gap between germline ends came to 7 bases. TCRdb called the reads again in MiXCR, with one record for every CDR3 protein. This table holds 900,000 to 950,000 distinct CDR3 sequences, more than 25% found once. The receptor comes from a human donor in good health (CMV status not recorded). Some clones in this sample may be carry-over from other donors' samples. Sequencing was performed on cultured CD8+ T cells from PBMCs, taken from culture after CMV antigen stimulation. The rearrangement uses TRBV4-1 and TRBJ2-3; D may be TRBD1 (5 bases). CDR3 region: CASSQGRATDTQYF. The CDR3 region has the DNA TGCGCCAGCAGCCAAGGCAGGGCCACAGATACGCAGTATTTT.